A selection of T cell receptor beta chains follows, all from one sample in a study of metastatic and nonmetastatic thyroid tumors. With MiXCR, TCRdb reprocessed the PCR reads. This sample yields tens of thousands of clones, of which 15% are seen a single time; 2.5% to 3.5% belongs to the top ten. Source material: blood. These receptors were obtained from a female donor with papillary thyroid cancer or a benign thyroid nodule (not recorded which). Some clones in this sample may be carry-over from other donors' samples. Both conserved end residues are part of each CDR3. D genes are given only for firm matches. Clone size, where shown, is once, few, many, or a class for clones that have expanded.

15 | many | NA | TRBJ2-3 | TRBV24-1 | TGTGCCACCAGTGATTGGGACCTAGCATCGGATACGCAGTATTTT | CATSDWDLASDTQYF
12 | NA | NA | TRBJ2-3 | TRBV7-3 | TGTGCCAGCAGCTTAGTTCATGGCCGACAGTATTTT | CASSLVHGRQYF
14 | few | NA | TRBJ2-5 | TRBV11-2 | TGTGCCAGCAGCTTCCCGGGGCAATTAGGGTCCCAGTACTTC | CASSFPGQLGSQYF
14 | many | TRBD1 | TRBJ2-7 | TRBV18 | TGTGCCAGCTCACGGACAGGGGGGGACTACGAGCAGTACTTC | CASSRTGGDYEQYF
16 | many | TRBD2 | TRBJ2-1 | TRBV7-9 | TGTGCCAGCAGCTTTAGGCTAGCGGGAGAAATCTATGAGCAGTTCTTC | CASSFRLAGEIYEQFF
14 | NA | NA | TRBJ1-1 | TRBV9 | TGTGCCAGCAGCCCTCAAACAGGGAACACTGAAGCTTTCTTT | CASSPQTGNTEAFF
18 | few | TRBD2 | TRBJ2-5 | TRBV6-8 | TGTGCCAGCAGCCCCTGGATAGCGGGAGGTCTCCCGCGGTGGACCCAGTACTTC | CASSPWIAGGLPRWTQYF
13 | NA | NA | TRBJ2-3 | TRBV12-3/TRBV12-4 | TGTGCCAGCAGTTCGAGAGAGGAACATACGCAGTATTTT | CASSSREEHTQYF
16 | many | TRBD2 | TRBJ2-1 | TRBV13 | TGTGCCAGCAGCTTAGGAGCCAGCGGGAGGAACAATGAGCAGTTCTTC | CASSLGASGRNNEQFF
15 | many | TRBD2 | TRBJ2-3 | TRBV2 | TGTGCCAGCAGCGCTGGACTAGCGGGAGTAGATACGCAGTATTTT | CASSAGLAGVDTQYF
15 | NA | NA | TRBJ2-1 | TRBV4-2 | TGTGTCAGCAGCCCAGGGGGGGGCTCCTACAATGAGCAGTTCTTC | CVSSPGGGSYNEQFF